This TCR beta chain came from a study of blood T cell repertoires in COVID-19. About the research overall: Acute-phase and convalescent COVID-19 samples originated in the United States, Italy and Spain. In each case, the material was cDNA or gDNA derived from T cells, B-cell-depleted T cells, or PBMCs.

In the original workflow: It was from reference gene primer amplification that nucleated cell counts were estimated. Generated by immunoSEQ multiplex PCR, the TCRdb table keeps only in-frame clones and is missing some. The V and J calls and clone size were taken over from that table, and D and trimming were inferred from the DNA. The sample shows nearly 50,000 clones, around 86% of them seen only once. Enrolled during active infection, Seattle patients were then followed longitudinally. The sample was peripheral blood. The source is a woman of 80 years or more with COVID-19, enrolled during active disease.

The CDR3 sequence: CASAREVQETQYF. The CDR3 region has the DNA TGTGCCAGCGCACGGGAGGTACAAGAGACCCAGTACTTC. This chain links TRBV18 with TRBJ2-5, with 7 bases lining up with TRBD2. V dropped 8 bases and J dropped 2; count of bases not matched to a gene: 5. Germline V gene sequence: CDR1 KGHSH, CDR2 LQKENI. This CDR3 is built from 13 residues. Together with reference TRBV18 and TRBJ2-5, the CDR3 gives the full variable domain: NAGVMQNPRHLVRRRGQEARLRCSPMKGHSHVYWYRQLPEEGLKFMVYLQKENIIDESGMPKERFSAEFPKEGPSILRIQQVVRGDSAAYFCASAREVQETQYFGPGTRLLVL.